This TCR beta chain is from a study of T cells in Graves' hyperthyroidism and ophthalmopathy (dated by TCRdb to between 2018 and 2021). With respect to the entire study: To identify distinguishing TCR V-J signatures, a discovery cohort of 95 to 100 patients was used, comprising 43 with Graves' ophthalmopathy and under 60 with stable Graves' hyperthyroidism. For training and testing, the 100 or so patients in the discovery cohort were randomly divided in a 7:3 ratio. The study also compared thyroid tissue and blood T-cell repertoires from 6 or 7 Graves' hyperthyroidism patients. Following sampling, methimazole starting at 30 mg daily was given to hyperthyroidism patients, and high-dose intravenous methylprednisolone was given to ophthalmopathy patients. TCR Vbeta CDR3 sequencing of 140 or so peripheral blood samples (approximately 44 ophthalmopathy, roughly 72 hyperthyroidism and approximately 17 progressor patients) is reported in the paper. An independent validation cohort of under 20 hyperthyroidism patients and 17 patients who later progressed to ophthalmopathy tested prospective prediction of ophthalmopathy.

Stable Graves' hyperthyroidism was defined as no progression to ophthalmopathy during 18 months of follow-up. Hyperthyroidism patients were newly diagnosed, with disease duration under 2 months, and aged 18 to 65 years. Exclusion was applied to patients with uncontrolled infections, other autoimmune diseases, pregnancy or lactation. Clinical symptoms, serum thyroxine and TRAb, thyroid ultrasound, and orbital computed tomography formed the basis for the diagnoses. Total RNA was extracted with Trizol reagent, and quality was checked on an Agilent 2100 Bioanalyzer. The CDR3 runs 16 residues from the cysteine to the phenylalanine. Here the CDR3 DNA is all that survives: 48 bases in frame from base 1. Trimming removed 5 bases from V and 0 bases from J, leaving 15 bases between the germline ends. CDR1 and CDR2 are drawn from the germline V gene: SGHRS, YFSETQ. A note on this clonotype: The antigen it binds to is not known. The input lacks base qualities; no much larger clone sits a single base away.

General study outcomes and caveats: In validation, the model predicted progression to ophthalmopathy with over 60% sensitivity and about 73% specificity, a median of about 6.7 months before onset. Sample size was not statistically predetermined, and investigators were not blinded to group allocation. Most expanded thyroid clonotypes (frequency above 0.001) were also detected in blood, suggesting blood repertoires may reflect thyroid immune responses. Ophthalmopathy was separated from stable hyperthyroidism by a 13 V-J signature model, with about 88% sensitivity and about 81% specificity obtained in cross-validation and 80%/75% obtained in testing.

TCR beta CDR3 regions were amplified from RNA transcripts. The first round of RT-PCR for the TCR CDR3 was performed with the HTBI primer set and the Qiagen OneStep RT-PCR kit. Libraries were constructed in a second round of multiplex PCR, after which size selection and purification were performed. The libraries were sequenced on an Illumina HiSeq2000 using paired-end 100 bp reads. The source study handled its data this way. SOAPnuke was used to process the raw data, with reads discarded if the reads contained adapters or uncalled bases, had a mean Phred below 15, or lacked an exact constant-primer or identifier match. High-quality paired reads were merged using COPE v1.2.5, and each unique nucleotide sequence was defined as a clonotype. MiTCR v1.1 was used to align clonotypes to the IMGT TRBV, TRBD and TRBJ reference segments. Only V-J combinations with frequency above 0.0001, covering 98% to 99.2% of repertoires, were analysed. The TCS score was defined as F50 (clonal expansion) divided by E x V (chaos), with BLOSUM62-based TCRdist calculated between CDR3 peptides within each V-J. Welch's t-statistics and random forest reduced 500 to 550 V-J features to roughly 13, which were used in a naive Bayes classifier (R e1071). The similarity between thyroid and blood repertoires was quantified using the Morisita-Horn index. TCRdb ran its own pipeline on the public reads, namely fastp trimming at Q25 and MiXCR clone calling, and kept in-frame beta chains. Every distinct CDR3 protein forms one entry, paired with its most common genes and DNA. For this entry, the V and J calls and clone size follow TCRdb and not the study's own pipeline. In this sample the table shows 610,000 or so distinct CDR3 sequences, 40% to 55% of which occur a single time. Together, the top ten hold about 7.8% of the sample.

Rearrangement joined TRBV5-1 to TRBJ2-1, with the D gene call left open. The specimen was peripheral blood or thyroid tissue (not recorded which). The sequence was collected from a woman between 18 and 29 years old with Graves' hyperthyroidism. The CDR3 here reads CASSPAGGSSYNEQFF. At the DNA level, the sequence is TGCGCCAGCAGTCCCGCTGGCGGCAGCTCCTACAATGAGCAGTTCTTC. Reference TRBV5-1 and TRBJ2-1 genes cover what lies past the CDR3, so the full variable domain is KAGVTQTPRYLIKTRGQQVTLSCSPISGHRSVSWYQQTPGQGLQFLFEYFSETQRNKGNFPGRFSGRQFSNSRSEMNVSTLELGDSALYLCASSPAGGSSYNEQFFGPGTRLTVL.